These 25 T cell receptor beta chains came from one sample sequenced in a study of sequential checkpoint blockade in melanoma. The data were produced by immunoSEQ multiplex PCR, yet TCRdb's version contains in-frame clones alone and is incomplete. The data hold fewer than 30,000 clones, with about 80% observed a single time. Indicated treatment: randomized to nivolumab then ipilimumab (arm A) or the reverse (arm B). Source: CD8+ T cells sorted from blood (inferred from file names), taken from a patient given nivolumab and ipilimumab in sequence. These receptors were collected from a human donor with melanoma.

The CDR3 region is CASSGQEGLTGANVLTF. The DNA of the CDR3 is TGTGCCAGCAGTGGACAGGAAGGGCTAACTGGGGCCAACGTCCTGACTTTC. The chain is built from TRBV6-1 and TRBJ2-6; a possible D gene is TRBD1 (6 bases). Germline assignment: CDR1 MNHNS and CDR2 SASEGT. V lost 4 bases, J lost 2 bases, and 15 bases lay in between. CDR3 length: 17 residues.

The J gene is TRBJ1-6, the V gene TRBV9; a possible D gene is TRBD1 (5 bases). Germline assignment: CDR1 SGDLS and CDR2 YYNGEE. This CDR3 spans 17 amino acids. V was trimmed by 3 bases and J by 2 bases, leaving 15 bases between them. The CDR3: CASSALPGGAYNSPLHF. CDR3 DNA sequence: TGTGCCAGCAGCGCATTGCCGGGGGGTGCCTATAATTCACCCCTCCACTTT.

This clone appeared a few times. The V and J genes are TRBV5-6 and TRBJ2-7, with TRBD1 matching 9 bases. Looked up from germline, CDR1 is SGHDT and CDR2 is YYEEEE. The V gene end was trimmed by 3 bases and the J gene end by 1 base; junction bases not matched to a gene: 5. The CDR3 spans 15 residues. The CDR3 loop reads CASSYAGTGSYEQYF. The CDR3 nucleotides are TGTGCCAGCAGCTACGCCGGGACAGGGTCCTACGAGCAGTACTTC.

Remarks on this clone: In the same sample, other DNA sequences code for this CDR3. The chain is built from TRBV9 and TRBJ2-3; unclear D gene. The CDR3 spans 12 residues. Trimming cost V 0 bases and J 4 bases, with 3 bases left between them. CDR1 SGDLS and CDR2 YYNGEE come from the germline V gene. Here the CDR3 DNA reads TGTGCCAGCAGCGTAGGCGCAGATACGCAGTATTTT. This gives the protein CASSVGADTQYF.

The genes are TRBV28 and TRBJ2-7, with 9 bases fitting TRBD1. The trim removed 6 bases at V and 2 bases at J, leaving 5 bases unmatched. The CDR3 covers 14 residues. CDR1 is MDHEN and CDR2 is SYDVKM in the germline V gene. The CDR3 bases are TGTGCCAGCAGCGCCGGGACAGGGCCCTACGAGCAGTACTTC. It specifies CASSAGTGPYEQYF.

The chain combines TRBV30 with TRBJ2-1, with TRBD2 matching over 11 bases. CDR1 GTSNPN and CDR2 SVGIG come from the germline V gene (reference sequence). The CDR3 is 14 residues long. Trimming at V came to 5 bases and at J to 6 bases, leaving 6 bases not matched to a gene. CDR3 DNA sequence: TGTGCCTGGTTGTTTAGCGGGGGGGCCAATGAGCAGTTCTTC. It codes for CAWLFSGGANEQFF. Combining the CDR3 with reference TRBV30 and TRBJ2-1 gives the whole variable domain SQTIHQWPATLVQPVGSPLSLECTVEGTSNPNLYWYRQAAGRGLQLLFYSVGIGQISSEVPQNLSASRPQDRQFILSSKKLLLSDSGFYLCAWLFSGGANEQFFGPGTRLTVL.

A single count supports this clone. This chain links TRBV5-6 with TRBJ2-5; D may be TRBD1 (6 bases). V was pared by 1 base and J by 4 bases, with 8 bases between. CDR1 and CDR2 (germline): SGHDT, YYEEEE. CDR3 length equals 13 residues. CDR3 residues: CASSLMTGETQYF. The CDR3 coding sequence is TGTGCCAGCAGCTTGATGACAGGAGAGACCCAGTACTTC.

With regard to this clone: One end of the junction varies from germline; a read error may be responsible. The chain carries TRBV10-2 and TRBJ2-3; TRBD2 is a possible D gene (7 bases). The CDR3 has 13 residues. CDR1 and CDR2 (germline): WSHSY, SAAADI. This CDR3 is CAGGGGGTDTQYF. CDR3 nucleotides: TGCGCCGGCGGGGGCGGGGGCACGGATACGCAGTATTTT.

This clone has only a few counts. The chain links TRBV6-5 to TRBJ1-1; no clear D gene. The CDR3 is 13 amino acids. Germline-derived CDR1 and CDR2 are MNHEY and SVGAGI. Trimming took 7 bases from V and 1 from J, leaving 10 bases between them. DNA for the CDR3: TGTGCCAGCAAGATGCGAGGGAACACTGAAGCTTTCTTT. Protein sequence: CASKMRGNTEAFF.

This clone was seen a single time. The CDR3 DNA reads TGCGCCAGCAGCCAAGGTAGGGGGACAGCCTACGAGCAGTACTTC. Translation: CASSQGRGTAYEQYF. This chain joins TRBV4-1 and TRBJ2-7; 7 positions agree with TRBD1. The germline V gene has CDR1 MGHRA and CDR2 YSYEKL. The CDR3 consists of 15 residues. The junction had 5 bases not matched to a gene; V was cut back by 1 base and J by 2 bases.

This clone was seen a handful of times. The chain recombines TRBV5-1 with TRBJ2-7; the D gene is possibly TRBD1 (6 bases). This CDR3 spans 13 amino acids. Per germline, CDR1 SGHRS and CDR2 YFSETQ. Trimming shortened V by 5 bases and J by 0 bases, and 9 bases separated the two germline ends. The CDR3 protein is CASRSDSSYEQYF. DNA of the CDR3: TGCGCCAGCAGATCGGACAGCTCCTACGAGCAGTACTTC.

This chain uses TRBV7-3 with TRBJ1-3; D call uncertain. CDR1 SGHTA and CDR2 FQGTGA come from the germline V gene. The length of the CDR3 is 11 residues. Between the trimmed V and J ends, which lost 3 bases and 7 bases, there was a span of 4 bases. The CDR3 DNA reads as TGTGCCAGCAGCTTTTCGAACACCATATATTTT. It encodes CASSFSNTIYF. The variable domain in full, with the rest retrieved from reference TRBV7-3 and TRBJ1-3, is GAGVSQTPSNKVTEKGKYVELRCDPISGHTALYWYRQSLGQGPEFLIYFQGTGAADDSGLPNDRFFAVRPEGSVSTLKIQRTERGDSAVYLCASSFSNTIYFGEGSWLTVV.

This clone was seen only a few times. The chain recombines TRBV2 with TRBJ2-2; possible D gene TRBD2, 6 bases. V lost 4 bases and J 5 bases, leaving 11 bases between the germline ends. Germline V gene data show CDR1 as SNHLY and CDR2 as FYNNEI. The CDR3 is 14 amino acids. CDR3 bases: TGTGCCAGCAGTGCGGGGGTGGGGACCGGGGAGCTGTTTTTT. This sequence encodes CASSAGVGTGELFF.

The V call is TRBV10-3, the J call TRBJ1-2; D remains ambiguous. The V end was cut by 5 bases, the J end by 7 bases, with 17 bases between. From germline, CDR1 is ENHRY and CDR2 SYGVKD. The CDR3 has 14 amino acids. CDR3 DNA: TGTGCCATCAGTCCTGACGGACTCGGAACTGGCTACACCTTC. Amino acids: CAISPDGLGTGYTF.

As regards this clone: Other DNA sequences in the same sample also yield this CDR3. The rearrangement uses TRBV5-4 and TRBJ2-2, with 9 bases lining up with TRBD1. CDR1 and CDR2 (germline): SGHNT, YYREEE (reference sequence). With V trimmed by 5 bases and J by 6 bases, 5 bases remained unmatched. CDR3 length: 14 residues. This CDR3 is CASRTGTGSGELFF. The CDR3, as DNA: TGTGCCAGCAGAACCGGGACAGGGTCCGGGGAGCTGTTTTTT.

V gene TRBV5-1 combines with J gene TRBJ1-2; TRBD1 is a possible D gene (5 bases). CDR3 length: 14 amino acids. Trimming left V 4 bases short and J 5 bases short, with 15 bases between. CDR1 and CDR2 from the germline V gene are SGHRS and YFSETQ. CDR3 in amino acids: CASSGDSSHYGYTF. The CDR3 DNA reads TGCGCCAGCAGCGGCGACAGTTCCCATTATGGCTACACCTTC.

The chain recombines TRBV9 with TRBJ2-7, with D possibly being TRBD2 (6 bases). Trimming cost V 0 bases and J 0 bases, with 10 bases left between them. The CDR3 sequence is 15 residues long. Germline lookup yields CDR1 SGDLS and CDR2 YYNGEE. The CDR3 spells CASSVAAGRSYEQYF. CDR3 bases: TGTGCCAGCAGCGTAGCGGCGGGGCGCTCCTACGAGCAGTACTTC.

This clone was detected a few times. The V call is TRBV7-3, the J call TRBJ2-1; the match to TRBD1 covers 8 bases. In germline, CDR1 is SGHTA, CDR2 FQGTGA. CDR3 length equals 13 residues. Trimming cost V 5 bases and J 8 bases; bases outside gene matches: 5. The CDR3 region has the DNA TGTGCCAGCAGCCAGACAGGGGATCATGAGCAGTTCTTC. This codes for CASSQTGDHEQFF.

This sequence joins TRBV5-6 and TRBJ1-6; D not resolved. Trimming took off 1 base at V and 9 bases at J, with 11 bases between the two ends. The CDR3 sequence is 14 residues long. Germline-derived CDR1 and CDR2 are SGHDT and YYEEEE. The CDR3 region has the DNA TGTGCCAGCAGCTTGTCTGGGCCTCGTTCACCCCTCCACTTT. Translating gives CASSLSGPRSPLHF.

CDR3 loop: CASSITRGGYGYTF. CDR3 bases: TGTGCCAGCAGCATCACACGGGGGGGCTATGGCTACACCTTC. The genes are TRBV11-2 and TRBJ1-2, with D perhaps matching TRBD1 (5 bases). The CDR3 covers 14 residues. From germline, CDR1 is SGHAT and CDR2 FQNNGV. V gave up 5 bases and J gave up 4 bases, with 14 bases separating them.

The chain joins TRBV4-3 to TRBJ2-5; no clear D. Germline V gene sequence: CDR1 LGHNA, CDR2 YSLEER. Deletions cut 1 base from V and 2 bases from J, with 11 bases between. The CDR3 is 15 residues long. The CDR3: CASSQGVPLQETQYF. The CDR3 region has the DNA TGCGCCAGCAGCCAAGGGGTCCCACTACAAGAGACCCAGTACTTC.

The V and J genes are TRBV7-7 and TRBJ2-7; TRBD2 matches 7 bases. Trimming at V came to 5 bases and at J to 1 base, leaving 5 bases not matched to a gene. The CDR3 covers 14 residues. Germline CDR1 and CDR2: SSHAT and FNYEAQ (reference sequence). Here the CDR3 reads CASSPGLGSYEQYF. The CDR3 coding sequence is TGTGCCAGCAGCCCAGGACTAGGGTCCTACGAGCAGTACTTC. The whole variable domain, filled in from reference TRBV7-7 and TRBJ2-7, reads GAGVSQSPRYKVTKRGQDVTLRCDPISSHATLYWYQQALGQGPEFLTYFNYEAQPDKSGLPSDRFSAERPEGSISTLTIQRTEQRDSAMYRCASSPGLGSYEQYFGPGTRLTVT.

The genes are TRBV11-2 and TRBJ2-7; 8 bases are a match to TRBD1. CDR3 length: 13 amino acids. Losses at the gene ends were 1 base for V and 6 bases for J; bases not matched to a gene: 2. The germline V gene has CDR1 SGHAT and CDR2 FQNNGV. The CDR3 is CASSLGRGPEQYF. The CDR3 DNA follows: TGTGCCAGCAGCTTAGGCAGGGGGCCCGAGCAGTACTTC. The full variable domain, its missing parts supplied by reference TRBV11-2 and TRBJ2-7, is EAGVAQSPRYKIIEKRQSVAFWCNPISGHATLYWYQQILGQGPKLLIQFQNNGVVDDSQLPKDRFSAERLKGVDSTLKIQPAKLEDSAVYLCASSLGRGPEQYFGPGTRLTVT.

The chain has TRBV7-9 and TRBJ1-1; 9 bases match TRBD1. From germline, CDR1 is SEHNR and CDR2 FQNEAQ (reference sequence). There are 13 residues in the CDR3. Trimming cost V 5 bases and J 4 bases; bases outside gene matches: 2. CDR3 coding DNA: TGTGCCAGCAGCGAGACAGGGGGCACTGAAGCTTTCTTT. This gives the protein CASSETGGTEAFF.

This chain connects TRBV27 to TRBJ1-5; TRBD1 agrees at 7 bases. V gave up 6 bases and J gave up 2 bases; unmatched junction bases: 4. This CDR3 has 14 residues. The V gene's germline CDR1 is MNHEY and CDR2 SMNVEV (reference sequence). DNA for the CDR3: TGTGCCAGCAGACTCACAGGGGGCAATCAGCCCCAGCATTTT. The encoded protein is CASRLTGGNQPQHF.